These T cell receptor beta chains were read from a single sample in a study of graft-versus-host responses after intestinal transplantation. TCRdb's table, derived via immunoSEQ multiplex PCR, lists solely in-frame clones and lacks some. The sample contains tens of thousands of clones, nearly 90% of which appear only once. No cognate antigen is known for these TCRs. The sequencing here drew on unstimulated CD8+ T cells sorted from spleen or lymph node cells, taken before transplant. The receptor set was obtained from a human donor who was the organ donor for an intestinal transplant. Both conserved end residues are part of each CDR3. A D gene is named only where the DNA matches it firmly. Clone size is given for some rows only: seen once, a few or many times, or a class if the clone is expanded.

V: TRBV7-9; size: few; D: TRBD1; J: TRBJ1-6; DNA: TGTGCCAGCAGCCGCCTGACAGGGGGAGCTTTTAATTCACCCCTCCACTTT; CDR3: CASSRLTGGAFNSPLHF
V: TRBV9; size: .; D: TRBD1; J: TRBJ1-5; DNA: TGTGCCAGCAGCCCCGGCGGAGGGGGCCAGCCCCAGCATTTT; CDR3: CASSPGGGGQPQHF
V: TRBV7-6; size: .; D: .; J: TRBJ1-5; DNA: TGTGCCAGCAGCTTTCTTGGGCCAAATCAGCCCCAGCATTTT; CDR3: CASSFLGPNQPQHF
V: TRBV28; size: .; D: TRBD1; J: TRBJ2-4; DNA: TGTGCCAGCAGTCAACAGGGGATCCTAGCCAAAAACATTCAGTACTTC; CDR3: CASSQQGILAKNIQYF
V: TRBV5-5; size: .; D: TRBD1; J: TRBJ2-1; DNA: TGTGCCAGCAGCTGGACAGGGGGCAATGAGCAGTTCTTC; CDR3: CASSWTGGNEQFF
V: TRBV6-1; size: .; D: .; J: TRBJ1-1; DNA: TGTGCCAGCAGTGAATCGACAGAAGCTTTCTTT; CDR3: CASSESTEAFF
V: TRBV6-1; size: .; D: .; J: TRBJ1-2; DNA: TGTGCCAGCAGTGAAGACGGCAGGATCGACCCTAACTATGGCTACACCTTC; CDR3: CASSEDGRIDPNYGYTF
V: TRBV12-5; size: .; D: TRBD2; J: TRBJ2-3; DNA: TGTGCTAGTGGTTTTGTCCCACTAGCGGGAGGGGACACAGATACGCAGTATTTT; CDR3: CASGFVPLAGGDTDTQYF
V: TRBV10-2; size: .; D: .; J: TRBJ1-5; DNA: TGCGCCAGCAGTCTCTTCGGACTACACAATCAGCCCCAGCATTTT; CDR3: CASSLFGLHNQPQHF
V: TRBV25-1; size: .; D: .; J: TRBJ1-5; DNA: TGTGCCAGCAGTCAGGGGTTATTCAATCAGCCCCAGCATTTT; CDR3: CASSQGLFNQPQHF